A selection of T cell receptor beta chains follows, all from one sample in a study of cytomegalovirus exposure and HLA in healthy donors. Profiled with immunoSEQ multiplex PCR; TCRdb holds only in-frame clones, not every one. The data hold about 65,000 clones, with around 77% observed a single time. Sequenced material: PBMCs. The receptors originated from a woman aged 25 to 39 in good health and CMV-seronegative. Each CDR3 is given with its conserved first and last residue. D genes are given only for firm matches. Part of the rows lack a size; the others show once, few, many or a class for expanded clones.

d_call clone_size j_call cdr3_length v_call cdr3_nt cdr3_aa
. . TRBJ1-5 15 TRBV7-8 TGTGCCAGCAGCTTAGCCCCAGGGTGGAATCAGCCCCAGCATTTT CASSLAPGWNQPQHF
. . TRBJ2-7 12 TRBV5-1 TGCGCCAGCAGATCTGGACACTACGAGCAGTACTTC CASRSGHYEQYF
. . TRBJ2-7 12 TRBV29-1 TGCAGCGAGGGAGGGGACAAGTACGAGCAGTACTTC CSEGGDKYEQYF
TRBD1 few TRBJ2-5 17 TRBV5-1 TGCGCCAGCAGCTTGGGACAGGGTAGTGGAGCTAGGGAGACCCAGTACTTC CASSLGQGSGARETQYF
. . TRBJ2-7 16 TRBV21-1 TGTGCCAGCAGCAAAACTACTAGCGGGAGGGCCTACGAGCAGTACTTC CASSKTTSGRAYEQYF
. . TRBJ2-7 13 TRBV30 TGTGCTTCAACTGGGCTCGTGGGCTACGAGCAGTACTTC CASTGLVGYEQYF
. . TRBJ2-7 11 TRBV30 TGTGCCTGGAGTTCGGTAAAGCGACAGTACTTC CAWSSVKRQYF
. . TRBJ2-7 15 TRBV6-1 TGTGCCAGCAGTGAAGGGTACAGCTACCTGTGGGAGCAGTACTTC CASSEGYSYLWEQYF
TRBD1 . TRBJ1-6 15 TRBV6-1 TGTGCCAGCAGTGAAAGGCAGGGGGCAGCATCACCCCTCCACTTT CASSERQGAASPLHF
. . TRBJ1-3 14 TRBV29-1 TGCAGCGTTGAAGTGCCGAGGCCGGGAAACACCATATATTTT CSVEVPRPGNTIYF
. few TRBJ1-1 13 TRBV6-1 TGTGCCAGCAGTGAACTCGGGAAGACTGAAGCTTTCTTT CASSELGKTEAFF
. . TRBJ2-7 16 TRBV11-2 TGTGCCAGCAGCACCCTAGGGACTCGCCGTAGCGACGAGCAGTACTTC CASSTLGTRRSDEQYF
. . TRBJ1-5 14 TRBV4-1 TGCGCCAGCAGCATCATTGGCAGCAATCAGCCCCAGCATTTT CASSIIGSNQPQHF
. . TRBJ1-5 13 TRBV11-2 TGTGCCAGCAGCCCAGCTGAGGGTCAGCCCCAGCATTTT CASSPAEGQPQHF
TRBD1 . TRBJ1-5 16 TRBV4-1 TGCGCCAGCAGCCAAGACCAGACAGGGGATCATCAGCCCCAGCATTTT CASSQDQTGDHQPQHF
TRBD2 . TRBJ2-3 17 TRBV7-2 TGTGCCAGCAGCTTAGTAGTGGCGGGAGTCAGCACAGATACGCAGTATTTT CASSLVVAGVSTDTQYF
TRBD1 . TRBJ2-7 14 TRBV7-2 TGTGCCAGCAGCCCCGGGACAGGGATCTACGAGCAGTACTTC CASSPGTGIYEQYF
. once TRBJ2-1 14 TRBV13 TGTGCCAGCAGCTTACGGGGGGCACGGGATGAGCAGTTCTTC CASSLRGARDEQFF
. . TRBJ2-7 15 TRBV28 TGTGCCAGCAGTCTTGACGGGACATATTCCTACGAGCAGTACTTC CASSLDGTYSYEQYF
TRBD1 . TRBJ1-2 14 TRBV27 TGTGCCAGCAGTTTATCGACAGGGGAGGGTGGCTACACCTTC CASSLSTGEGGYTF
. . TRBJ2-3 14 TRBV6-5 TGTGCCAGCAGTTACCCTGGGCTAAGGGATACGCAGTATTTT CASSYPGLRDTQYF
. . TRBJ2-3 16 TRBV4-2 TGTGCCAGCAGCCAAGTACAGGTCCCCCCCACAGGGACGCAGTATTTT CASSQVQVPPTGTQYF
. . TRBJ2-3 15 TRBV7-9 TGTGCCAGCAGCTTAGGGCGCGGGAACACAGATACGCAGTATTTT CASSLGRGNTDTQYF
. . TRBJ2-1 21 TRBV19 TGTGCCAGTACCCCCGGGACAGGGGGCTCCAGGACTAGCGGGACATACAATGAGCAGTTCTTC CASTPGTGGSRTSGTYNEQFF
. . TRBJ1-1 14 TRBV29-1 TGCAGCGTTGTGAACGATGGGGCGAACACTGAAGCTTTCTTT CSVVNDGANTEAFF
. . TRBJ1-1 12 TRBV7-2 TGTGCCAGCAGCCAGCCGGGAGTAGAAGCTTTCTTT CASSQPGVEAFF
TRBD1 . TRBJ2-1 15 TRBV9 TGTGCCAGCAGCGTCGGACAGGTTTCTTTCAATGAGCAGTTCTTC CASSVGQVSFNEQFF
. . TRBJ2-5 15 TRBV21-1 TGTGCCAGGATACCAACCGGGACAGAGATGGAGACCCAGTACTTC CARIPTGTEMETQYF
. . TRBJ2-1 12 TRBV29-1 TGCAGCGTTGATCATGGGCCCAATGAGCAGTTCTTC CSVDHGPNEQFF
. . TRBJ1-1 17 TRBV2 TGTGCCAGCCACGGAGGCAGGGGAACTCGAGAGAACACTGAAGCTTTCTTT CASHGGRGTRENTEAFF
. . TRBJ2-7 15 TRBV6-1 TGTGCCAGCATTGGTCTTTTGGACAGCTCCTACGAGCAGTACTTC CASIGLLDSSYEQYF
. . TRBJ1-1 12 TRBV6-5 TGTGCCAGCAGTTACGGGCACACTGAAGCTTTCTTT CASSYGHTEAFF
TRBD1 . TRBJ1-2 13 TRBV6-1 TGTGCCAGCAGTGACCAGGGGGCGAGGGGCTACACCTTC CASSDQGARGYTF
TRBD1 once TRBJ2-5 14 TRBV19 TGTGCCAGCCGGGACAGGGAAGTAAGGGAGACCCAGTACTTC CASRDREVRETQYF
. . TRBJ2-7 15 TRBV4-1 TGCGCCAGCAGCCCCCTTAGGAGGAGCTCCTACGAGCAGTACTTC CASSPLRRSSYEQYF
TRBD1 . TRBJ2-7 14 TRBV5-1 TGCGCCAGCAGCTTGTGGACAGGGGACTACGAGCAGTACTTC CASSLWTGDYEQYF
TRBD1 . TRBJ2-7 17 TRBV4-2 TGTGCCAGCAGCCAAGGGGGGAGAGGCAGGGGGAGCTACGAGCAGTACTTC CASSQGGRGRGSYEQYF
. . TRBJ2-3 13 TRBV7-9 TGTGCCAGCAGTCGAGAGTTCACAGATACGCAGTATTTT CASSREFTDTQYF
TRBD2 . TRBJ2-1 14 TRBV2 TGTGCCTGCCCCCCTAGCGGGAGGAGGCATGAGCAGTTCTTC CACPPSGRRHEQFF
TRBD1 . TRBJ2-7 15 TRBV7-8 TGTGCCAGCAGTCAAAGGGACAGCATCTCCTACGAGCAGTACTTC CASSQRDSISYEQYF
. . TRBJ1-5 12 TRBV5-4 TGTGCCAGCAGCTTTAGCCGGGGGCCCCAGCATTTT CASSFSRGPQHF
. . TRBJ1-4 14 TRBV29-1 TGCAGCGTTACCGGACATGCGGGAGGAGAAAAACTGTTTTTT CSVTGHAGGEKLFF
. . TRBJ1-2 12 TRBV30 TGTGCCTGGAGTTCGGCAGGGGAAGGCTACACCTTC CAWSSAGEGYTF
. . TRBJ2-6 14 TRBV29-1 TGCAGCGTGGACAGCAGCTCTGGGGCCAACGTCCTGACTTTC CSVDSSSGANVLTF
. . TRBJ1-2 14 TRBV14 TGTGCCAGCAGCCAAGGGAGAAGAAACTATGGCTACACCTTC CASSQGRRNYGYTF
TRBD1 . TRBJ1-1 13 TRBV5-1 TGCGCCAGCAGCTTGGGACAGGGGGCGGAAGCTTTCTTT CASSLGQGAEAFF
TRBD1 . TRBJ2-1 14 TRBV15 TGTGCCACCAGCTCAGACAGGGGCCACAATGAGCAGTTCTTC CATSSDRGHNEQFF
TRBD2 once TRBJ2-1 15 TRBV9 TGTGCCAGCAGCGTAGCTAGCGGGGGGTGGGATGAGCAGTTCTTC CASSVASGGWDEQFF
TRBD1 . TRBJ1-1 16 TRBV29-1 TGCAGCGTTCCCGGGACAGGGGAAGAGGAAAACACTGAAGCTTTCTTT CSVPGTGEEENTEAFF
TRBD2 . TRBJ2-3 15 TRBV6-5 TGTGCCAGCAGCAGCGTCGCGGGAGGGGCAGATACGCAGTATTTT CASSSVAGGADTQYF
TRBD2 . TRBJ2-1 15 TRBV2 TGTGCCAGCAGTGAATGGGGGACTAGCGGAGACGAGCAGTTCTTC CASSEWGTSGDEQFF
TRBD1 once TRBJ1-5 18 TRBV30 TGTGCCTGGAGTCCGGGACAGGGGGTTCTCAAGGGCAATCAGCCCCAGCATTTT CAWSPGQGVLKGNQPQHF
TRBD1 . TRBJ2-4 11 TRBV6-5 TGTGCCAGCAGACAGGGGAACATTCAGTACTTC CASRQGNIQYF
. . TRBJ1-6 13 TRBV9 TGTGCCAGCAGCCTTCAGGATGGTTCACCCCTCCACTTT CASSLQDGSPLHF
. . TRBJ1-1 14 TRBV9 TGTGCCAGCAGCGTAGGCGGGGGGGTCACTGAAGCTTTCTTT CASSVGGGVTEAFF
TRBD2 . TRBJ2-2 16 TRBV5-4 TGTGCCAGCACCTCCGGGACTAGCGGGAACACCGGGGAGCTGTTTTTT CASTSGTSGNTGELFF
. . TRBJ1-2 13 TRBV10-2 TGCGCCAGCAACGACAGGAAATCCTATGGCTACACCTTC CASNDRKSYGYTF